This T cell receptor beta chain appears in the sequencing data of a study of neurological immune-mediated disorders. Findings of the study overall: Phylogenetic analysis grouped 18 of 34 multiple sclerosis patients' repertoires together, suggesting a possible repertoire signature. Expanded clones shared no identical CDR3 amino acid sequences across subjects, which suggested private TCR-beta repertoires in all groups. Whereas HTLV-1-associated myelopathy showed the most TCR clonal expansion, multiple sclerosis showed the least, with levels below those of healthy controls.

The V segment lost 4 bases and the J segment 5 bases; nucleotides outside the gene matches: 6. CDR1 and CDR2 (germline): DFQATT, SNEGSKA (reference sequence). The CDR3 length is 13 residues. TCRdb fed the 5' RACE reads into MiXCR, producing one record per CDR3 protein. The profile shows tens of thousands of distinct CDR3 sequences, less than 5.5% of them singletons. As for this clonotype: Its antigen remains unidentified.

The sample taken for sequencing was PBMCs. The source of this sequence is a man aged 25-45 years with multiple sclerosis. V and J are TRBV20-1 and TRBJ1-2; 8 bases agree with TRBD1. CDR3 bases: TGCAGTGCTACAGGGGGCGTATCATATGGCTACACCTTC. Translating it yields CSATGGVSYGYTF.